Presented here are 28 T cell receptor beta chains from one specimen sequenced in a study of Tregs in tolerant kidney transplant recipients (dated by TCRdb to 2018 to 2020). The protocol used for the library was the immunoSEQ multiplex PCR assay. TCRdb carries this immuneACCESS record with in-frame sequences only. Its versions omit some clonotypes, under half of them owing to an unresolved V gene in the studies checked, with the rest unexplained. The table for this sample records some 10,000 clones. Roughly 25% of the sample is in the top ten clones. Related donors were used in the transplants with nonmyeloablative bone marrow transplantation, and mixed chimerism was transient in the human trials. Source: CD8+ T cells from blood (PBMCs), taken 24 months after the transplant. The receptors here all came from a human patient who received a combined kidney and bone marrow transplant. Some T cells may originate with the graft donor following a transplant.

Comments on this clone: The read falls 3 residues short of the CDR3 end, and the missing part is taken from the germline J gene. The genes are TRBV20-1 and TRBJ2-1, with a weak D call TRBD2 (5 bases). CDR1 DFQATT and CDR2 SNEGSKA come from the germline V gene (reference sequence). The ends were cut back, 5 bases at V and 6 bases at J, with 14 bases in the middle. The CDR3 has 13 residues. CDR3 residues: CSAPITRPNEQFF. The CDR3 DNA, read in part, is TGCAGTGCTCCCATTACTAGGCCCAATGAG.

Comments on this clone: The read falls 3 residues short of the CDR3 end, and the missing part is taken from the germline J gene. The chain carries TRBV2 and TRBJ2-1; TRBD2 matches at 12 bases. CDR1 is SNHLY, CDR2 FYNNEI, per germline. V shed 7 bases, J shed 3 bases, and the junction held 4 bases outside the gene matches. The CDR3 spans 15 residues. The CDR3 is CASTTSGGNYNEQFF. Partial CDR3 DNA: TGTGCCAGCACAACTAGCGGGGGGAACTACAATGAG.

In the case of this clone: The DNA ends 3 residues before the CDR3 does, and the rest of the CDR3 is filled in from the germline J gene. The chain uses TRBV6-1 and TRBJ2-1; the match to TRBD2 covers 8 bases. V lost 4 bases and J lost 4; bases outside the gene matches: 9. CDR3 length: 16 amino acids. CDR1 MNHNS and CDR2 SASEGT come from the germline V gene. The CDR3 sequence is CASSGGFSGVYNEQFF. Incomplete CDR3 DNA: TGTGCCAGCAGTGGGGGTTTTAGCGGGGTTTACAATGAG.

About this clone: Sequencing ends 3 residues short of the CDR3 end; the germline J gene provides the rest. The chain has TRBV11-2 and TRBJ2-7; D might be TRBD2 (7 bases). The CDR3 is 13 amino acids. Trimming took 4 bases from V and 6 from J, leaving 13 bases between them. Germline CDR1 and CDR2: SGHAT and FQNNGV. The sequenced CDR3 bases are TGTGCCAGCAGCTCCCATCGGGGGGCCGAG. Protein: CASSSHRGAE. The full CDR3 reads CASSSHRGAEQYF.

Comments on this clone: The CDR3 goes on 3 residues after the read ends, and that part is filled in from the germline J gene. The V call is TRBV7-9, the J call TRBJ2-5; D may be TRBD2 (5 bases). Trimming removed 6 bases from V and 5 bases from J, with 13 bases in between. The germline CDR1 and CDR2 sequences are SEHNR and FQNEAQ (reference sequence). This CDR3 spans 13 amino acids. CDR3 sequence: CASRSVQRETQYF. CDR3 bases read: TGTGCCAGCAGATCAGTCCAGCGGGAGACC.

A word on this clone: The missing CDR3 end, 3 residues past where the read stops, is filled in from the germline J gene. This chain links TRBV7-6 with TRBJ1-2; no definite D call. Germline lookup yields CDR1 SGHVS and CDR2 FNYEAQ. This CDR3 has 15 residues. The CDR3 DNA, read in part, is TGTGCCAGCAGCCCAAAGGACTGGACGGTCGGGGGC. The encoded protein is CASSPKDWTVGG. The entire CDR3 protein is CASSPKDWTVGGYTF.

In regard to this clone: The observed sequence ends 3 residues before the CDR3 terminus, with the missing tail filled in from the germline J gene. The chain links TRBV7-9 to TRBJ2-7, with a tentative D call TRBD2 (6 bases). CDR1 and CDR2 (germline): SEHNR, FQNEAQ (reference sequence). Deletions cut 5 bases from V and 0 bases from J, with 11 bases between. CDR3 length: 14 residues. CDR3 residues: CASSRGTSSYEQYF. The CDR3 DNA, read in part, is TGTGCCAGCAGCCGCGGGACTTCCTCCTACGAG.

Details on this clone: The read is 3 residues too short to cover the CDR3 end, so that end is filled in from the germline J gene. The J gene is TRBJ2-7, the V gene TRBV5-4; 7 bases align to TRBD2. Germline CDR1 and CDR2: SGHNT and YYREEE (reference sequence). CDR3 length: 13 residues. J lost 3 bases, V lost 2 bases, and 2 bases had no gene match. CDR3 in amino acids: CASSFGGSYEQYF. The sequenced CDR3 bases are TGTGCCAGCAGCTTTGGCGGGAGCTACGAG. Full variable domain (missing parts from reference TRBV5-4 and TRBJ2-7): ETGVTQSPTHLIKTRGQQVTLRCSSQSGHNTVSWYQQALGQGPQFIFQYYREEENGRGNFPPRFSGLQFPNYSSELNVNALELDDSALYLCASSFGGSYEQYFGPGTRLTVT.

As to this clone: Read coverage stops 3 residues before the CDR3 terminus; the germline J gene supplies the remainder. This rearrangement joins TRBV7-9 to TRBJ2-5; 9 nucleotides agree with TRBD1. CDR3 length equals 14 residues. Per germline, CDR1 SEHNR and CDR2 FQNEAQ (reference sequence). After removal of 5 bases from V and 4 bases from J, the junction contained 5 bases not matched to a gene. CDR3 DNA (partial): TGTGCCAGCAGCCAAGGACAGGGGCCAGAGACC. This codes for CASSQGQGPET. The entire CDR3 is CASSQGQGPETQYF.

Concerning this clone: The read terminates 3 residues ahead of where the CDR3 ends, so the germline J gene completes it. The chain joins TRBV7-9 to TRBJ2-7; D is unresolved. Germline CDR1 SEHNR, CDR2 FQNEAQ (reference sequence). The CDR3 has 13 amino acids. Trimming removed 5 bases from V and 2 bases from J, with 10 bases in between. The part of the CDR3 DNA that was read is TGTGCCAGCAGCACGCCTCTAACCTACGAG. Encoded protein: CASSTPLTYE. The CDR3 in full is CASSTPLTYEQYF.

Concerning this clone: The read falls 3 residues short of the CDR3 end, and the missing part is taken from the germline J gene. The chain is built from TRBV16 and TRBJ1-5, with D perhaps matching TRBD1 (5 bases). Germline V gene sequence: CDR1 KGHSY, CDR2 FQNENV. This CDR3 spans 14 amino acids. The V end lost 2 bases, the J end lost 4 bases, and 9 bases lay between the germline ends. CDR3: CASSQVEGNQPQHF. The CDR3 bases that were read are TGTGCCAGCAGCCAAGTGGAGGGGAATCAGCCC.

In the case of this clone: The CDR3 end is not reached by the read, which stops 3 residues before it; the germline J gene fills it in. The chain joins TRBV30 to TRBJ2-2; D unclear. This CDR3 is built from 14 residues. The germline V and J ends were trimmed by 3 bases and 3 bases, with 11 bases remaining between them. The germline V gene encodes CDR1 GTSNPN and CDR2 SVGIG (reference sequence). CDR3: CAWSATVDTGELFF. The sequenced part of the CDR3 DNA is TGTGCCTGGAGCGCAACTGTGGACACCGGGGAG.

To note about this clone: The sequenced fragment ends 3 residues before the CDR3 boundary, so the rest is inferred from the germline J gene. The chain has TRBV18 and TRBJ2-3; TRBD1 matches at 9 bases. CDR1 and CDR2 from the germline V gene are KGHSH and LQKENI. The CDR3 length is 17 residues. V gave up 0 bases and J gave up 2 bases; unmatched junction bases: 6. CDR3 bases read: TGTGCCAGCTCACCACCTACATACAGGGGGCCCACAGATACG. Translating gives CASSPPTYRGPTDT. The full CDR3 sequence reads CASSPPTYRGPTDTQYF.

Of note for this clone: The read is 3 residues too short to cover the CDR3 end, so that end is filled in from the germline J gene. The rearrangement uses TRBV7-2 and TRBJ2-6; unclear D gene. Trimming cost V 4 bases and J 7 bases, with 14 bases left between them. Germline V gene sequence: CDR1 SGHTA, CDR2 FQGNSA. The CDR3 sequence is 15 residues long. The DNA read from the CDR3 is TGTGCCAGCAGCTCCCCCAGTATAAGAGCCAACGTC. Translating it yields CASSSPSIRANV. The whole CDR3 sequence is CASSSPSIRANVLTF.

With respect to this clone: Coverage ceases 3 residues before the CDR3 finishes, and the germline J gene fills in the end. The chain is built from TRBV5-5 and TRBJ1-1; D gene uncertain. Germline CDR1 is SGHKS and CDR2 is YYEKEE (reference sequence). CDR3 size: 13 residues. V was trimmed by 4 bases and J by 1 base, leaving 8 bases between them. Partial CDR3 DNA: TGTGCCAGCAGCCCACTATGGAACACTGAA. This gives the protein CASSPLWNTE. From start to end, the CDR3 is CASSPLWNTEAFF.

As regards this clone: The read ends 3 residues shy of where the CDR3 ends; the end is completed using the germline J gene. The chain is built from TRBV7-3 and TRBJ2-2; D might be TRBD1 or TRBD2, each matching 5 bases. The germline gives CDR1 SGHTA, CDR2 FQGTGA. The CDR3 spans 13 residues. V was pared by 5 bases and J by 10 bases, with 14 bases between. CDR3: CASSTKGREELFF. The part of the CDR3 DNA that was read is TGTGCCAGCAGCACAAAGGGGAGAGAGGAG.

In the case of this clone: The read terminates 3 residues before the CDR3 end, so the remaining end is supplied by the germline J gene. The chain couples TRBV2 to TRBJ1-1, with TRBD1 matching over 8 bases. Germline CDR1 and CDR2: SNHLY and FYNNEI. The CDR3 is made up of 14 amino acids. J lost 5 bases, V lost 6 bases, and 8 bases had no gene match. The DNA read from the CDR3 is TGTGCCAGCAGACTAGGACAGGGTTTTACTGAA. As protein: CASRLGQGFTE. The CDR3 in full is CASRLGQGFTEAFF.

A note on this clone: Coverage ceases 3 residues before the CDR3 finishes, and the germline J gene fills in the end. The genes are TRBV2 and TRBJ2-1, with 10 bases aligning to TRBD2. The J segment lost 3 bases and the V segment lost 6 bases, leaving 5 bases of the junction unmatched. The CDR3 totals 15 residues. CDR1 and CDR2 (germline): SNHLY, FYNNEI. CDR3 sequence: CASSWTSGDYNEQFF. The covered CDR3 bases are TGTGCCAGCAGCTGGACTAGCGGAGACTACAATGAG.

On this clone: The CDR3 goes on 3 residues after the read ends, and that part is filled in from the germline J gene. The V and J genes are TRBV9 and TRBJ1-2; 7 nucleotides align to TRBD1. Germline CDR1 SGDLS, CDR2 YYNGEE. This CDR3 contains 14 residues. The ends lost 3 bases at V and 7 bases at J; junction bases unmatched: 9. CDR3 DNA (partial): TGTGCCAGCAGCGCCAGGACAGGCTTCGCTGGC. Translation: CASSARTGFAG. The whole CDR3 protein is CASSARTGFAGYTF.

A word on this clone: The read gets to within 3 residues of the CDR3 end, and the germline J gene fills in the rest. The chain couples TRBV19 to TRBJ2-1; TRBD2 matches 7 bases. The CDR3 contains 13 residues. CDR1 is LNHDA, CDR2 SQIVND, per germline (reference sequence). V gave up 2 bases and J gave up 5 bases; unmatched junction bases: 0. This CDR3 is CASSILADNEQFF. The CDR3 DNA, read in part, is TGTGCCAGTAGTATACTAGCGGACAATGAG.

Points on this clone: The read ends 3 residues early relative to the CDR3; the germline J gene fills the gap. V usage is TRBV20-1 and J usage is TRBJ1-4; D is unresolved. From germline, CDR1 is DFQATT and CDR2 SNEGSKA (reference sequence). The CDR3 covers 15 residues. The germline V and J ends were trimmed by 1 base and 5 bases, with 14 bases remaining between them. The CDR3 bases that were read are TGCAGTGCTAGAGGGCAATTCCTACAGAATGAAAAA. This gives the protein CSARGQFLQNEK. The CDR3 reads in full as CSARGQFLQNEKLFF.

Details on this clone: One end of the junction fails to match germline, which may point to a read error. The CDR3 end falls 3 residues outside the read, so it is completed with the germline J gene. The V gene is TRBV4-2, the J gene TRBJ1-2; TRBD1 matches 7 bases. CDR3 length equals 15 residues. Germline CDR1 is LGHNA and CDR2 is YNFKEQ. The covered CDR3 bases are TGCGCCAGCAGCCAAGATTACGGACAGGTTAATGGC. This codes for CASSQDYGQVNG. The full-length CDR3 reads as CASSQDYGQVNGYTF.

The sequenced CDR3 bases are TGTGCCAGTAGCCCAGAGGCGAACACCGGGGAG. This translates into CASSPEANTGE. The CDR3 in full is CASSPEANTGELFF. The chain recombines TRBV19 with TRBJ2-2; no reliable D call. With the read ending 3 residues before the CDR3 end, the germline J gene is used to fill in that end. Trimming shortened V by 6 bases and J by 0 bases, and 8 bases separated the two germline ends. Germline CDR1 reads LNHDA; CDR2 reads SQIVND (reference sequence). The CDR3 extends over 14 amino acids. The full variable domain, its missing parts supplied by reference TRBV19 and TRBJ2-2, is DGGITQSPKYLFRKEGQNVTLSCEQNLNHDAMYWYRQDPGQGLRLIYYSQIVNDFQKGDIAEGYSVSREKKESFPLTVTSAQKNPTAFYLCASSPEANTGELFFGEGSRLTVL.

A remark on this clone: The sequence runs out 3 residues before the end of the CDR3; the remainder is reconstructed from the germline J gene. V and J are TRBV6-2 or TRBV6-3 and TRBJ2-1; TRBD2 matches 8 bases. Germline V gene lookup returns CDR1 MNHEY and CDR2 SVGEGT. The CDR3 is 15 residues long. With 2 bases clipped from V and 5 bases from J, the junction kept 5 bases outside the gene matches. CDR3 bases read: TGTGCCAGCAGTTACGGCGGGAGGTGGGACAATGAG. Encoded protein: CASSYGGRWDNE. The CDR3 as a whole reads CASSYGGRWDNEQFF.

The CDR3: CASSSVGAGGSYNEQFF. The covered CDR3 bases are TGTGCCAGCAGTTCCGTGGGGGCGGGTGGCTCCTACAATGAG. This chain links TRBV27 with TRBJ2-1; a possible D gene is TRBD1 (6 bases). The sequenced fragment ends 3 residues before the CDR3 boundary, so the rest is inferred from the germline J gene. The germline V gene has CDR1 MNHEY and CDR2 SMNVEV (reference sequence). The CDR3 contains 17 residues. V lost 4 bases and J lost 0, with 16 bases in between.

This clone is medium-sized (0.01 to 0.1%) by frequency. The read is 3 residues too short to cover the CDR3 end, so that end is filled in from the germline J gene. This sequence joins TRBV24-1 and TRBJ2-2; 9 bases match TRBD2. V was clipped by 1 base and J by 4 bases; unmatched bases: 3. This CDR3 is built from 16 residues. From germline, CDR1 is KGHDR and CDR2 SFDVKD. The part of the CDR3 DNA that was read is TGTGCCACCAGTGATTTTCTAGCGGGACCCACCGGGGAG. Translated, it gives CATSDFLAGPTGE. The whole CDR3 region reads CATSDFLAGPTGELFF.

About this clone itself: A junction boundary mismatches the germline segment, possibly from a read error. The DNA ends 3 residues before the CDR3 does, and the rest of the CDR3 is filled in from the germline J gene. The V and J genes are TRBV7-9 and TRBJ2-1; possible D gene TRBD2, 6 bases. CDR1 and CDR2 (germline): SEHNR, FQNEAQ (reference sequence). The CDR3 extends over 14 amino acids. CDR3 DNA, as far as it was read: TGTGCCAGCAGATTAGTGCGGGATGGTAATGAG. It codes for CASRLVRDGNE. The entire CDR3 reads CASRLVRDGNEQFF.

To note about this clone: Coverage ceases 3 residues before the CDR3 finishes, and the germline J gene fills in the end. The chain joins TRBV4-1 to TRBJ2-1; the match to TRBD2 covers 9 bases. Germline V gene sequence: CDR1 MGHRA, CDR2 YSYEKL. The CDR3 loop spans 16 amino acids. J was trimmed by 2 bases and V by 1 base; bases with no gene match: 3. Incomplete CDR3 DNA: TGCGCCAGCAGCCAAGGGACTAGCGACACCTACAATGAG. Amino acid sequence: CASSQGTSDTYNE. The whole CDR3 protein is CASSQGTSDTYNEQFF.